Given below is one TCR beta chain in context. What it binds is unknown. The entry originates in a study of cytomegalovirus exposure and HLA in healthy donors. Study-level information: Ancestry clustering placed 70% to 90% of approximately 370 genotyped donors in the Caucasian-associated cluster. Study outcomes and limitations: Researchers had no immune exposure information except CMV serostatus available.

Use of 60 Vbeta and 13 Jbeta primers characterized the PCR. Method: immunoSEQ multiplex PCR; TCRdb's copy keeps in-frame clones and lacks some. The sample lists 200,000 to 250,000 clones, approximately 82% seen once, with about 0.6% in the top ten. Source material: PBMCs. The clonotype was recovered from a woman aged 40-49 years in good health and CMV-seronegative.

The CDR3 spells CASSLLRGTGRDGNQPQHF. For the CDR3, the DNA is TGTGCCAGCAGCTTGCTCCGAGGGACAGGGCGTGATGGCAATCAGCCCCAGCATTTT. J is TRBJ1-5 and V is TRBV5-6; 9 bases are a match to TRBD1. The CDR3 totals 19 residues. V lost 1 base and J lost 2; bases outside the gene matches: 13. Looked up from germline, CDR1 is SGHDT and CDR2 is YYEEEE.